This TCR beta chain was sequenced during a study of control samples from healthy donors and cancer patients (dated by TCRdb to 2020 to 2021). A note on this clone: The antigen it recognizes is unknown. Per-nucleotide qualities are absent, and no much larger clonotype sits a single base away.

Library creation used the immunoSEQ multiplex PCR assay. This is the immuneACCESS table as TCRdb keeps it, with only in-frame sequences that have V and J called. A part of the clones is gone; compared with another copy, unresolved V genes explain less than half, and the rest is unexplained. The sample yields around 80,000 clones; 91% were counted once. 17% of the sample goes to the ten largest clones. Taken from the germline V gene (reference sequence), the CDR1 and CDR2 loops are LNHDA and SQIVND. Spanning cysteine to phenylalanine, the CDR3 consists of 11 amino acids. This entry keeps only the CDR3 DNA: 33 bases, framed from base 1. The V end loses 6 bases and the J end loses 8 bases, and a stretch of 10 bases separates them.

Sample: blood. The receptor was isolated from a man over 45 in good health. This receptor chain uses TRBV19 and TRBJ1-2; no D gene can be assigned with confidence. The CDR3 has the sequence CASRERRGYTF. The DNA sequence is TGTGCCAGTAGGGAACGACGGGGCTACACCTTC.